The 2 T cell receptor beta chains listed next were all sequenced from one sample in a study of cytomegalovirus exposure and HLA in healthy donors. This table comes from immunoSEQ multiplex PCR, and its TCRdb copy is limited to in-frame clones, with some not included. This table has about 48,000 clones, 88% appearing once. Sequencing used PBMCs. These receptors originate from a woman in her thirties in good health and CMV-seronegative.

V is TRBV6-7 and J is TRBJ2-3, with 7 bases identical to TRBD2. TRBV6-7 counts as an open reading frame of uncertain function. The J segment lost 4 bases and the V segment lost 2 bases, leaving 12 bases of the junction unmatched. The CDR3 contains 17 residues. The CDR3 region is CASSYPPRLADPDTQYF. The DNA of the CDR3 is TGTGCCAGCAGTTACCCGCCTCGACTAGCCGACCCAGATACGCAGTATTTT.

The chain couples TRBV29-1 to TRBJ1-5, with D possibly TRBD1 on 5 matching bases. This CDR3 is built from 12 residues. CDR1 and CDR2 (germline): SQVTM, ANQGSEA. V lost 5 bases and J lost 2, with 7 bases in between. In nucleotides, the CDR3 is TGCAGCGTTCAGGGTGGCAATCAGCCCCAGCATTTT. Its protein is CSVQGGNQPQHF.